This T cell receptor (beta chain) stems from a study of beta chain features in type 1 diabetes. The study's findings and limits: Patients' naive, central memory and regulatory TCRB repertoires appeared more alike than those of healthy donors. Researchers report that Type 1 diabetes patients had moderately but significantly shorter TCRB CDR3s across all four CD4+ subsets.

Expressed TCRB transcripts were sequenced because the isolated RNA had all been reverse transcribed beforehand. Regulatory, naive and central memory T cell samples averaged approximately 3.8 million reads. Sequenced by immunoSEQ multiplex PCR; TCRdb stores in-frame clones only, minus some. This table holds some 900,000 clones, around a sixth found once. The sample holds a few counts of this clone. Antigen: not known. Purity above 95% was achieved in all sorted populations. The TCR comes from a woman under 30 in good health. The material sequenced was naive CD4+ T cells from blood.

The CDR3 coding sequence is TGTGCCAGCAGCTTGGTCACATTCCAGGGTCATAGCAATCAGCCCCAGCATTTT. Amino acids: CASSLVTFQGHSNQPQHF. The rearrangement uses TRBV5-6 and TRBJ1-5, with a weak D call TRBD1 (5 bases). Trimming took off 0 bases at V and 0 bases at J, with 16 bases between the two ends. The CDR3 length is 18 residues. The germline V gene has CDR1 SGHDT and CDR2 YYEEEE.